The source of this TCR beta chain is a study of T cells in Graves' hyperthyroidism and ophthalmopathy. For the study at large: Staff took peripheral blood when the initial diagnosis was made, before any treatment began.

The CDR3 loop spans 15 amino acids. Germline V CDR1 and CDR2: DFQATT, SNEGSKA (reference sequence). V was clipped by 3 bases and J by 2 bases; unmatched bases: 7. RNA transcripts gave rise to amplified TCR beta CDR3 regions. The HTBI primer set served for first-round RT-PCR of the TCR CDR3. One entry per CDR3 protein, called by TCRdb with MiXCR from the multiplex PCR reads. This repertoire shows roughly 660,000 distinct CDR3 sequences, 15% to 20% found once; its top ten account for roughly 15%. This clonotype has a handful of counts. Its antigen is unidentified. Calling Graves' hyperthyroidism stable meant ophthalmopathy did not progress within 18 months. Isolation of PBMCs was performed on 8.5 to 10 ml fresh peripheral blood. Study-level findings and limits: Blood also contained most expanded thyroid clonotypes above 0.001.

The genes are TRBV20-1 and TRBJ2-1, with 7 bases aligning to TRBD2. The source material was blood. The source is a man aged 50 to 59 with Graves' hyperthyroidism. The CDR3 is CSARGGVETYNEQFF. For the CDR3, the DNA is TGCAGTGCTAGGGGGGGGGTGGAGACCTACAATGAGCAGTTCTTC.